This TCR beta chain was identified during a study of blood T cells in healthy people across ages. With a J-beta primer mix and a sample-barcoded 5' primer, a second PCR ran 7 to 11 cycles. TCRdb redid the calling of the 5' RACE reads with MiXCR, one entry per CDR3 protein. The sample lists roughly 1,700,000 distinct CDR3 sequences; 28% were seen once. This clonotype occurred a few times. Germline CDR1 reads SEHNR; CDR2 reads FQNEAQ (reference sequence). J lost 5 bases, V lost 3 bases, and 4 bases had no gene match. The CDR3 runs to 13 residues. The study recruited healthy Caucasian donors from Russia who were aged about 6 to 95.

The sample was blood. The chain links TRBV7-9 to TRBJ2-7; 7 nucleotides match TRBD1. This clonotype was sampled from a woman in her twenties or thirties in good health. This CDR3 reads CASSFATGHEQYF. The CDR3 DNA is TGTGCCAGCAGCTTTGCGACAGGGCACGAGCAGTACTTC.